Following are 28 T cell receptor beta chains from one sample sequenced in a study of T-cell reconstitution after alpha-beta-depleted transplantation in children. During its preparation, the TCRbeta library received unique molecular identifiers. TCRdb re-derived calls from the PCR reads in MiXCR, one entry per CDR3 protein. The sample holds approximately 300,000 distinct CDR3 sequences; around 10% are singletons and the top ten take about a quarter. The input for sequencing was peripheral blood, taken 180 days after TCRalphabeta/CD19-depleted stem cell transplant. The receptor set was obtained from a male patient aged 2 to 10 who had a stem cell transplant for chronic granulomatous disease, so the T cells may come from the graft donor.

This clonotype came up many times. CDR3 DNA sequence: TGCAGTGCTAGAGATGATAGCAGGGAGACCCAGTACTTC. Translated, it gives CSARDDSRETQYF. The chain employs TRBV20-1 and TRBJ2-5; D is ambiguous. V lost 0 bases to trimming and J lost 5 bases, with 10 bases between them. CDR1 and CDR2 (germline): DFQATT, SNEGSKA (reference sequence). The CDR3 contains 13 residues.

This clonotype has a count of ten or more. V is TRBV5-5 and J is TRBJ2-2; the match to TRBD2 covers 10 bases. Germline assignment: CDR1 SGHKS and CDR2 YYEKEE (reference sequence). CDR3 length: 16 amino acids. Trimming cost V 4 bases and J 1 base; bases outside gene matches: 4. The CDR3: CASSRTSGMNTGELFF. For the CDR3, the DNA is TGTGCCAGCAGCAGGACTAGCGGAATGAACACCGGGGAGCTGTTTTTT.

The chain carries TRBV20-1 and TRBJ2-5; unclear D gene. This CDR3 region has 14 residues. CDR1 DFQATT and CDR2 SNEGSKA come from the germline V gene (reference sequence). Trimming removed 0 bases from V and 4 bases from J, with 12 bases in between. This CDR3 is CSARDWGGTETQYF. In DNA form, the CDR3 reads TGCAGTGCTAGAGATTGGGGTGGAACAGAGACCCAGTACTTC.

This clonotype was found many times. This chain links TRBV12-3 or TRBV12-4 with TRBJ1-6; D call uncertain. The CDR3 length is 11 residues. V lost 4 bases and J lost 14, with 9 bases in between. This CDR3 reads CASSSPGALHF. The CDR3 region has the DNA TGTGCCAGCAGTTCCCCCGGCGCCCTCCACTTT.

In its sample, this clonotype was seen many times. V usage is TRBV12-3 or TRBV12-4 and J usage is TRBJ1-2, with D tentatively TRBD1 (6 bases). Trimming left V 6 bases short and J 4 bases short, with 15 bases between. There are 14 residues in the CDR3. The chain's CDR3 is CASRKGPTGYGYTF. The CDR3 nucleotides read TGTGCCAGCAGAAAAGGCCCGACAGGCTATGGCTACACCTTC.

V and J are TRBV19 and TRBJ2-7; D perhaps matches TRBD1 (5 bases). Germline values: CDR1 LNHDA, CDR2 SQIVND (reference sequence). This CDR3 is 17 amino acids long. V lost 0 bases to trimming and J lost 5 bases, with 20 bases between them. CDR3 loop: CASSIDRTRQSSDEQYF. In DNA form, the CDR3 reads TGTGCCAGTAGTATAGATAGAACGAGACAGTCGTCGGACGAGCAGTACTTC.

This clonotype has ten or more counts. The chain uses TRBV12-3 or TRBV12-4 and TRBJ1-5, with D maybe TRBD1 (5 bases). This CDR3 region has 15 residues. With 3 bases removed from V and 3 bases from J, the gap between germline ends came to 12 bases. The CDR3 sequence: CASSFGGVVNQPQHF. The CDR3 DNA reads as TGTGCCAGCAGTTTCGGGGGGGTTGTCAATCAGCCCCAGCATTTT.

This clonotype was seen at least ten times. The chain couples TRBV20-1 to TRBJ2-3, with 13 bases that match TRBD2. Trimming removed 0 bases from V and 6 bases from J; junction bases left unmatched: 18. CDR1 is DFQATT, CDR2 SNEGSKA, per germline (reference sequence). The CDR3 spans 20 residues. The CDR3 region has the DNA TGCAGTGCTAGAGATACTTGGCCCGCTACTAGCGGGAGGGCCGGGGATACGCAGTATTTT. The encoded protein is CSARDTWPATSGRAGDTQYF.

This clonotype was detected many times. The chain employs TRBV20-1 and TRBJ1-6, with D uncertain. This CDR3 spans 15 amino acids. Germline assignment: CDR1 DFQATT and CDR2 SNEGSKA (reference sequence). V was shortened by 2 bases and J by 5 bases, with 13 bases between the two germline ends. Here the CDR3 reads CSARLVAWDNSPLHF. The CDR3 DNA is TGCAGTGCTAGACTCGTAGCTTGGGATAATTCACCCCTCCACTTT.

Ten or more counts support this clonotype. V and J are TRBV5-5 and TRBJ2-3; D ambiguous. Germline V gene sequence: CDR1 SGHKS, CDR2 YYEKEE (reference sequence). The V end lost 0 bases, the J end lost 5 bases, and 16 bases lay between the germline ends. This CDR3 spans 16 amino acids. The CDR3 sequence: CASSLAPMYGRDTQYF. The CDR3 bases are TGTGCCAGCAGCTTGGCCCCAATGTATGGTAGAGATACGCAGTATTTT.

This clonotype was recorded many times. This sequence joins TRBV20-1 and TRBJ2-2; D is perhaps TRBD2 (6 bases). CDR3 length equals 14 residues. The germline V and J ends were trimmed by 2 bases and 1 base, with 8 bases remaining between them. Germline CDR1 reads DFQATT; CDR2 reads SNEGSKA (reference sequence). The DNA of the CDR3 is TGCAGTGCTAGACTAGCGTTGAACACCGGGGAGCTGTTTTTT. Its translation: CSARLALNTGELFF.

Many counts were recorded for this clonotype. V gene TRBV18 combines with J gene TRBJ2-5; 7 nucleotides line up with TRBD1. The CDR3 is made up of 14 amino acids. CDR1 and CDR2 (germline): KGHSH, LQKENI. V shed 2 bases, J shed 3 bases, and the junction held 3 bases outside the gene matches. CDR3 protein: CASSPNRGEETQYF. CDR3 DNA: TGTGCCAGCTCACCAAACAGGGGTGAAGAGACCCAGTACTTC.

This clonotype was seen only a few times. The chain recombines TRBV19 with TRBJ2-7; 11 positions match TRBD1. Losses at the gene ends were 5 bases for V and 2 bases for J; bases not matched to a gene: 8. The CDR3 has 16 amino acids. Germline V CDR1 and CDR2: LNHDA, SQIVND (reference sequence). The CDR3: CASSLISGQGAYEQYF. Here the CDR3 DNA reads TGTGCCAGTAGTCTCATATCGGGACAGGGGGCCTACGAGCAGTACTTC.

The chain joins TRBV14 to TRBJ2-1; 9 bases line up with TRBD1. The V gene's germline CDR1 is SGHDN and CDR2 FVKESK. The CDR3 sequence is 15 residues long. Losses at the gene ends were 0 bases for V and 7 bases for J; bases not matched to a gene: 4. DNA of the CDR3: TGTGCCAGCAGCCAAGATCTAGGACAGGGGAATGAGCAGTTCTTC. It translates to CASSQDLGQGNEQFF.

At least ten counts were recorded for this clonotype. This rearrangement joins TRBV20-1 to TRBJ1-6, with D perhaps matching TRBD1 (6 bases). This CDR3 is built from 15 residues. In germline, CDR1 is DFQATT, CDR2 SNEGSKA (reference sequence). V was shortened by 4 bases and J by 6 bases, with 16 bases between the two germline ends. The CDR3 coding sequence is TGCAGTGCTATCGCCGGGCAGGGGTTTAATTCACCCCTCCACTTT. This codes for CSAIAGQGFNSPLHF.

The table lists this clonotype with many counts. The chain carries TRBV18 and TRBJ2-6; 7 nucleotides align to TRBD1. The germline gives CDR1 KGHSH, CDR2 LQKENI. J was trimmed by 0 bases and V by 1 base; bases with no gene match: 3. This CDR3 region has 17 residues. CDR3 nucleotides: TGTGCCAGCTCACCACGTACAGGGGACTCTGGGGCCAACGTCCTGACTTTC. Translation: CASSPRTGDSGANVLTF. The variable domain in full, with the rest retrieved from reference TRBV18 and TRBJ2-6, is NAGVMQNPRHLVRRRGQEARLRCSPMKGHSHVYWYRQLPEEGLKFMVYLQKENIIDESGMPKERFSAEFPKEGPSILRIQQVVRGDSAAYFCASSPRTGDSGANVLTFGAGSRLTVL.

This clonotype has ten or more counts. The V gene is TRBV20-1, the J gene TRBJ2-5; D is uncertain. The CDR3 spans 12 residues. Deletions cut 2 bases from V and 5 bases from J, with 9 bases between. Looked up from germline, CDR1 is DFQATT and CDR2 is SNEGSKA (reference sequence). Here the CDR3 reads CSARLRTETQYF. In DNA, the CDR3 is TGCAGTGCTAGATTGAGAACGGAGACCCAGTACTTC.

This clonotype was counted ten times or more. The chain combines TRBV20-1 with TRBJ2-1; 8 bases map to TRBD2. The CDR3 totals 16 residues. J was trimmed by 6 bases and V by 2 bases; bases with no gene match: 12. The germline CDR1 and CDR2 sequences are DFQATT and SNEGSKA (reference sequence). Here the CDR3 DNA reads TGCAGTGCTAGAACCGCCGCGGGAGGCAAAAGCAATGAGCAGTTCTTC. Amino acid sequence: CSARTAAGGKSNEQFF.

This clonotype came up many times. The V gene is TRBV12-3 or TRBV12-4, the J gene TRBJ2-7; D unclear. The CDR3 runs 12 residues. V was trimmed by 6 bases and J by 4 bases, leaving 10 bases between them. This CDR3 reads CASSPDRYEQYF. The CDR3 nucleotides read TGTGCCAGCAGCCCCGATAGGTACGAGCAGTACTTC.

This clonotype was observed many times. V usage is TRBV29-1 and J usage is TRBJ2-1, with D possibly TRBD1 on 6 matching bases. The germline V and J ends were trimmed by 7 bases and 2 bases, with 15 bases remaining between them. CDR1 and CDR2 (germline): SQVTM, ANQGSEA. The CDR3 is 14 amino acids. CDR3 bases: TGCAGCGCTCTGACCGGGACAACCTACAATGAGCAGTTCTTC. Translated, it gives CSALTGTTYNEQFF.

This clonotype was recorded many times. The chain has TRBV6-2 or TRBV6-3 and TRBJ2-1; 10 bases fit TRBD2. The CDR3 is 15 residues long. CDR1 and CDR2 (germline): MNHEY, SVGEGT. Trimming removed 7 bases from V and 4 bases from J; junction bases left unmatched: 7. In DNA form, the CDR3 reads TGTGCCAGCACCACCGGGACTAGCGTTTACAATGAGCAGTTCTTC. Translation gives CASTTGTSVYNEQFF.

This clonotype was seen repeatedly, ten times or more. The rearrangement links TRBV9 to TRBJ2-1, with 7 bases that match TRBD2. The germline CDR1 and CDR2 sequences are SGDLS and YYNGEE. The CDR3 sequence is 19 residues long. V lost 0 bases and J lost 0; bases outside the gene matches: 12. The CDR3 loop is CASSVGGGLDTSSYNEQFF. CDR3 nucleotides: TGTGCCAGCAGCGTAGGGGGAGGGCTGGACACGAGCTCCTACAATGAGCAGTTCTTC.

This clonotype has a count of ten or more. The rearrangement links TRBV6-1 to TRBJ1-1; 9 bases fit TRBD1. With V trimmed by 5 bases and J by 7 bases, 11 bases remained unmatched. The CDR3 has 15 amino acids. Germline V gives CDR1 MNHNS, CDR2 SASEGT. CDR3 sequence reads: CASSPLGTGRFEAFF. The CDR3 DNA reads as TGTGCCAGCAGTCCCCTTGGGACAGGGAGGTTTGAAGCTTTCTTT.

This clonotype occurred many times. The chain carries TRBV9 and TRBJ2-1; 7 nucleotides line up with TRBD2. The CDR3 spans 14 residues. The trim removed 0 bases at V and 4 bases at J, leaving 1 base unmatched. CDR1 is SGDLS and CDR2 is YYNGEE in the germline V gene. In DNA form, the CDR3 reads TGTGCCAGCAGCGTAGAACTAGCGTACAATGAGCAGTTCTTC. It specifies CASSVELAYNEQFF.

The sample holds many counts of this clonotype. This chain joins TRBV7-2 and TRBJ2-3; D may be TRBD2 (6 bases). The V gene lost 5 bases and the J gene lost 4 bases, with 10 bases spanning the gap. The V gene's germline CDR1 is SGHTA and CDR2 FQGNSA. This CDR3 has 13 residues. The CDR3 bases are TGTGCCAGCAGCGGCTCGGGGGCAGATACGCAGTATTTT. This codes for CASSGSGADTQYF.

This clonotype was seen ten or more times. This chain uses TRBV12-3 or TRBV12-4 with TRBJ2-1; possible D gene TRBD2, 5 bases. V lost 5 bases to trimming and J lost 6 bases, with 11 bases between them. CDR3 length: 13 amino acids. CDR3 residues: CASSPDYGNEQFF. The CDR3 coding sequence is TGTGCCAGCAGTCCTGACTACGGCAATGAGCAGTTCTTC.

This clonotype has at least ten counts. The chain recombines TRBV28 with TRBJ1-2; a weak D match, TRBD1 (6 bases). The CDR3 spans 13 residues. V dropped 6 bases and J dropped 6 bases, with 14 bases sitting between them. The germline CDR1 and CDR2 sequences are MDHEN and SYDVKM. CDR3 protein: CASSHRNRDGYTF. As DNA, the CDR3 is TGTGCCAGCAGCCATAGGAACAGGGATGGCTACACCTTC.

The rearrangement links TRBV19 to TRBJ2-5; D might be TRBD1 (6 bases). This CDR3 has 12 residues. In germline, CDR1 is LNHDA, CDR2 SQIVND (reference sequence). Deletions cut 5 bases from V and 3 bases from J, with 7 bases between. The CDR3 DNA sequence: TGTGCCAGTAGTCACAGGGAAGAGACCCAGTACTTC. It specifies CASSHREETQYF.